This TCR beta chain was documented in a study of T cell repertoires in cytomegalovirus infection. About the research overall: Matching HLA type and CMV infection were both indicated by public TCR beta signatures. Findings and caveats of the study: HLA-C-restricted CMV-specific TCR beta clonotypes prevailed in the ex vivo response. Carriers of CMV plus the relevant HLA were identified by cumulative public TCR beta family frequency.

A single record per CDR3 protein comes from TCRdb applying MiXCR to the reads. The top ten clones hold 2% to 3% of a sample with about 300,000 distinct CDR3 sequences, approximately 8.9% of them seen once. CDR3 length equals 14 residues. Germline V gene lookup returns CDR1 DFQATT and CDR2 SNEGSKA (reference sequence). Deletions cut 2 bases from V and 6 bases from J, with 14 bases between. Points on this clonotype: The antigen remains unidentified.

The chain employs TRBV20-1 and TRBJ1-5; possible D gene TRBD1, 5 bases. The sample comprised PBMCs. The TCR comes from a human donor in good health (CMV status not recorded). Some clones in this sample may be carry-over from other donors' samples. In DNA form, the CDR3 reads TGCAGTGCTAGAAGGATTGGAGGGGCTCAGCCCCAGCATTTT. It yields the protein CSARRIGGAQPQHF.